The 7 T cell receptor beta chains listed next were all sequenced from one sample in a study of cytomegalovirus exposure and HLA in healthy donors. The primer mix had 60 Vbeta and 13 Jbeta primers. Assay: immunoSEQ multiplex PCR; the TCRdb copy retains only in-frame clones and omits some. The table includes roughly 180,000 clones, about four fifths detected once. Specimen: PBMCs. The receptors derive from a girl aged 10 to 17 in good health and CMV-seropositive.

The chain is built from TRBV7-9 and TRBJ2-5; 7 positions agree with TRBD2. Germline CDR1 and CDR2: SEHNR and FQNEAQ (reference sequence). V shed 0 bases, J shed 7 bases, and the junction held 14 bases outside the gene matches. This CDR3 is 17 amino acids long. The CDR3 region is CASSLAGAGFTGGTQYF. CDR3 coding DNA: TGTGCCAGCAGCTTAGCGGGCGCAGGGTTCACGGGGGGGACCCAGTACTTC.

The chain employs TRBV7-9 and TRBJ1-1; TRBD1 aligns across 8 bases. The CDR3 runs to 15 residues. CDR1 and CDR2 (germline): SEHNR, FQNEAQ (reference sequence). J gave up 4 bases and V 0 bases, and 4 bases lay outside the gene matches. The CDR3 DNA reads as TGTGCCAGCAGCTTAGCGACAGGGGTTATCACTGAAGCTTTCTTT. It codes for CASSLATGVITEAFF.

The V and J genes are TRBV9 and TRBJ1-2, with D tentatively TRBD1 (5 bases). Deletions cut 5 bases from V and 8 bases from J, with 19 bases between. This CDR3 has 14 residues. CDR1 is SGDLS, CDR2 YYNGEE, per germline. This CDR3 is CASRGGVLMGGYTF. The CDR3 bases are TGTGCCAGCAGAGGAGGGGTATTAATGGGAGGCTACACCTTC. Full variable domain (rest looked up from reference TRBV9 and TRBJ1-2): DSGVTQTPKHLITATGQRVTLRCSPRSGDLSVYWYQQSLDQGLQFLIQYYNGEERAKGNILERFSAQQFPDLHSELNLSSLELGDSALYFCASRGGVLMGGYTFGSGTRLTVV.

Worth noting for this clone: Other DNA sequences in this specimen translate into the identical CDR3. The V gene is TRBV7-9, the J gene TRBJ1-4, with 10 bases identical to TRBD1. CDR1 and CDR2 from the germline V gene are SEHNR and FQNEAQ (reference sequence). The CDR3 runs 15 residues. Germline trimming cut 5 bases from V and 6 bases from J; bases unmatched to any gene: 6. CDR3 residues: CASSPIGTGDEKLFF. DNA for the CDR3: TGTGCCAGCAGCCCGATAGGGACAGGGGATGAAAAACTGTTTTTT.

Note on this clone: An end of the junction differs from the germline gene, which may be a read error. The chain carries TRBV9 and TRBJ1-2; TRBD1 aligns across 7 bases. Germline CDR1 SGDLS, CDR2 YYNGEE. The CDR3 is 13 amino acids. This chain's CDR3 is CASSARDSYGYPF. The CDR3 nucleotides are TGTGCCAGCAGCGCGAGGGACAGCTATGGCTACCCCTTC.

V is TRBV18 and J is TRBJ1-2, with TRBD1 matching over 7 bases. This CDR3 has 15 amino acids. Trimming at V came to 2 bases and at J to 0 bases, leaving 3 bases not matched to a gene. Germline CDR1 KGHSH, CDR2 LQKENI. The CDR3 protein is CASSPGTDANYGYTF. CDR3 nucleotide sequence: TGTGCCAGCTCACCAGGGACAGATGCTAACTATGGCTACACCTTC. Supplemented by reference TRBV18 and TRBJ1-2, the full variable domain reads NAGVMQNPRHLVRRRGQEARLRCSPMKGHSHVYWYRQLPEEGLKFMVYLQKENIIDESGMPKERFSAEFPKEGPSILRIQQVVRGDSAAYFCASSPGTDANYGYTFGSGTRLTVV.

The chain links TRBV10-3 to TRBJ2-2; possible D gene TRBD2, 7 bases. V dropped 8 bases and J dropped 4 bases, with 11 bases sitting between them. This CDR3 has 13 residues. The germline gives CDR1 ENHRY, CDR2 SYGVKD. CDR3 coding DNA: TGTGCCATCCGGGGGGCGCTCACCGGGGAGCTGTTTTTT. Amino acid sequence: CAIRGALTGELFF.